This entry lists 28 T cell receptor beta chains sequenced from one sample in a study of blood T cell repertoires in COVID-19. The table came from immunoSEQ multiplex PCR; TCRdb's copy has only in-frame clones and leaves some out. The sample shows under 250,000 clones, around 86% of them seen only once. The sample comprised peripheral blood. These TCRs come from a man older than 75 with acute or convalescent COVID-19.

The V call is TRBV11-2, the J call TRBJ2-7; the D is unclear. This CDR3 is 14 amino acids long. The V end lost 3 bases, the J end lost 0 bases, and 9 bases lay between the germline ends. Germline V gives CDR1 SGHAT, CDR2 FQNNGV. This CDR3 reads CASSFAPSSYEQYF. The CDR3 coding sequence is TGTGCCAGCAGCTTCGCCCCCAGCTCCTACGAGCAGTACTTC. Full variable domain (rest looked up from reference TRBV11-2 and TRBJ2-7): EAGVAQSPRYKIIEKRQSVAFWCNPISGHATLYWYQQILGQGPKLLIQFQNNGVVDDSQLPKDRFSAERLKGVDSTLKIQPAKLEDSAVYLCASSFAPSSYEQYFGPGTRLTVT.

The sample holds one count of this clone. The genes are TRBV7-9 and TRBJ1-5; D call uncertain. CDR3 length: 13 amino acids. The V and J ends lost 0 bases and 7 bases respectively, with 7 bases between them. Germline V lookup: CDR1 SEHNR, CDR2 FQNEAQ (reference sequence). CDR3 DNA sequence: TGTGCCAGCAGCTTAGCTCGGGAACAGCCCCAGCATTTT. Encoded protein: CASSLAREQPQHF.

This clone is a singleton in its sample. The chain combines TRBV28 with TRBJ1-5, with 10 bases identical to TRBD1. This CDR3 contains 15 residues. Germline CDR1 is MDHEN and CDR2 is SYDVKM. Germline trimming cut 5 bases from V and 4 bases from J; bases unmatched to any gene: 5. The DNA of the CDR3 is TGTGCCAGCAGTCGGCCGGGACAGGGGAATCAGCCCCAGCATTTT. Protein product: CASSRPGQGNQPQHF.

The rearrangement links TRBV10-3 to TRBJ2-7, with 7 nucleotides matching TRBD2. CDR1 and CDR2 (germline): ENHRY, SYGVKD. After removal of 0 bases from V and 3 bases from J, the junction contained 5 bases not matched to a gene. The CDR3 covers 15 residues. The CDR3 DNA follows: TGTGCCATCAGTGAGTCGGGCGGGAGCGTCTACGAGCAGTACTTC. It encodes CAISESGGSVYEQYF.

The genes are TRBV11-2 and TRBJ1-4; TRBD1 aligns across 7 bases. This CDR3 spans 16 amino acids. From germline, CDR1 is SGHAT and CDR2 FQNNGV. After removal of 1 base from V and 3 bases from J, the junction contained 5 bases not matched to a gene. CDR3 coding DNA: TGTGCCAGCAGCTTAGGAGGGACAGTAGCTAATGAAAAACTGTTTTTT. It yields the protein CASSLGGTVANEKLFF.

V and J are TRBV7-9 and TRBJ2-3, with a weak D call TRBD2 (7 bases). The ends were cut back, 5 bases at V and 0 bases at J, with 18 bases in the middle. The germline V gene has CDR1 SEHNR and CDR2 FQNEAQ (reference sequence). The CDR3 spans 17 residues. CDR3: CASSLRAGDTSTDTQYF. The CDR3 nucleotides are TGTGCCAGCAGCCTACGTGCGGGGGACACTAGCACAGATACGCAGTATTTT.

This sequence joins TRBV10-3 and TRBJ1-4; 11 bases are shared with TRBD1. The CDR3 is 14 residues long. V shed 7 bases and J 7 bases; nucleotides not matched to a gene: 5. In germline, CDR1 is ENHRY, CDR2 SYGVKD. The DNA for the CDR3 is TGTGCCATCACTGGACAGGGGGCGAGTGAAAAACTGTTTTTT. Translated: CAITGQGASEKLFF.

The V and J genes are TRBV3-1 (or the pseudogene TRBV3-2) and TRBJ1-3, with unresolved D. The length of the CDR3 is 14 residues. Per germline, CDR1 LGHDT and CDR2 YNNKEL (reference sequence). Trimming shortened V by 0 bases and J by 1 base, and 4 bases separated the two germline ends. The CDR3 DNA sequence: TGTGCCAGCAGCCAAGACGGTTCTGGAAACACCATATATTTT. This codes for CASSQDGSGNTIYF.

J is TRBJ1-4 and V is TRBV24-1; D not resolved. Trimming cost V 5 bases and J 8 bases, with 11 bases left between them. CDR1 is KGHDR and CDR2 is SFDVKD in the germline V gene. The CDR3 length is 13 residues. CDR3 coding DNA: TGTGCCACCAGTGTTCCAGGTGGGGAAAAACTGTTTTTT. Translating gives CATSVPGGEKLFF.

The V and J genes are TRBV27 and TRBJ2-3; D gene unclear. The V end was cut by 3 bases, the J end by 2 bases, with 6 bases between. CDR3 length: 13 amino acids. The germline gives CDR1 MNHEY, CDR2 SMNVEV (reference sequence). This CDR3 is CASSLGPTDTQYF. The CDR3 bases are TGTGCCAGCAGTTTGGGCCCCACAGATACGCAGTATTTT.

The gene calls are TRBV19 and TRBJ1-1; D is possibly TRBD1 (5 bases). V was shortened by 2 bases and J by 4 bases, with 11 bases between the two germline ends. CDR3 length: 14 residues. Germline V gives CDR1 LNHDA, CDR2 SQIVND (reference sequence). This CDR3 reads CASSITQGGTEAFF. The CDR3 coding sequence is TGTGCCAGTAGTATAACCCAGGGAGGCACTGAAGCTTTCTTT.

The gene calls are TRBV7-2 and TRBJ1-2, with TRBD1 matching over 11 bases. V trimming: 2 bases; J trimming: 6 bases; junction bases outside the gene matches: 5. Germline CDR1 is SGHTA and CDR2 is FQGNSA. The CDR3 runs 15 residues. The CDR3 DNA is TGTGCCAGCAGCTTAATGGGGGACAGGGGGAATGGCTACACCTTC. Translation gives CASSLMGDRGNGYTF.

CDR3 nucleotide sequence: TGTGGGGGAGGGTTAGGCACCGGGGAGCTGTTTTTT. It specifies CGGGLGTGELFF. The rearrangement joins TRBV2 to TRBJ2-2; TRBD2 matches 7 bases. The CDR3 sequence is 12 residues long. Germline CDR1 reads SNHLY; CDR2 reads FYNNEI. The full variable domain, with the rest looked up from reference TRBV2 and TRBJ2-2, is EPEVTQTPSHQVTQMGQEVILRCVPISNHLYFYWYRQILGQKVEFLVSFYNNEISEKSEIFDDQFSVERPDGSNFTLKIRSTKLEDSAMYFCGGGLGTGELFFGEGSRLTVL.

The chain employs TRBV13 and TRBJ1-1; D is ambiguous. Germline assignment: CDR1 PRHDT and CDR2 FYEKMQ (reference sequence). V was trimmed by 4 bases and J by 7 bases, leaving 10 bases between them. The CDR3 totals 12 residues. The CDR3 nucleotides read TGTGCCAGCAGCTGGATGGGAGTTGAAGCTTTCTTT. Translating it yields CASSWMGVEAFF.

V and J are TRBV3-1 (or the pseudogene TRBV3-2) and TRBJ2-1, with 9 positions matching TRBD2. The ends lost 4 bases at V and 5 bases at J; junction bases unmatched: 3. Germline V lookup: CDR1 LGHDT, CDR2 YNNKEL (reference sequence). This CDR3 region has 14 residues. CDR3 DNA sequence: TGTGCCAGCAGCCGGGCGGGAGGGGACAATGAGCAGTTCTTC. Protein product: CASSRAGGDNEQFF.

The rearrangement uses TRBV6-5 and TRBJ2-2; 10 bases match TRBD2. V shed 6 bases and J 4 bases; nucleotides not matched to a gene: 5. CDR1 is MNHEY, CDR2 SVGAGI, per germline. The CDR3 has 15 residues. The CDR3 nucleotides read TGTGCCAGCAGACCGGGACTAGCGCCCACCGGGGAGCTGTTTTTT. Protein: CASRPGLAPTGELFF.

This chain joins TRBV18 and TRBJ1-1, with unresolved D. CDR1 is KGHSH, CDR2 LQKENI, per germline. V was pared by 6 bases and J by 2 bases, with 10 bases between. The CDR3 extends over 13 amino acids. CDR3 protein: CASSSAANTEAFF. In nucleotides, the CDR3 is TGTGCCAGCTCCTCGGCGGCCAACACTGAAGCTTTCTTT.

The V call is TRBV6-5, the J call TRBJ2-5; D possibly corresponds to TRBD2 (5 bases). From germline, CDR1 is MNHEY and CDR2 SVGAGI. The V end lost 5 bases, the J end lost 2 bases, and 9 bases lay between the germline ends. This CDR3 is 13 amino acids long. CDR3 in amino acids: CASSPGLQETQYF. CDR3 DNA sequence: TGTGCCAGCAGTCCAGGACTTCAAGAGACCCAGTACTTC.

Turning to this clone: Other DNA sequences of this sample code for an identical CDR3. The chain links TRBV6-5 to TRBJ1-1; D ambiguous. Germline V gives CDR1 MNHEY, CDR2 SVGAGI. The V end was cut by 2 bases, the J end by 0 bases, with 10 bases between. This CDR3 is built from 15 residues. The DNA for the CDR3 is TGTGCCAGCAGTTACGAGGGTGATATGAACACTGAAGCTTTCTTT. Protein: CASSYEGDMNTEAFF.

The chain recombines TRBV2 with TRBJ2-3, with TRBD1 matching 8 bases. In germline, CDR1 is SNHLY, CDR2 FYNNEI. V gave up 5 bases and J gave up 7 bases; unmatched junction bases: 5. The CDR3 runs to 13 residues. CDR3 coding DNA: TGTGCCAGCAGTCCGGACAGGGTGAATACGCAGTATTTT. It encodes CASSPDRVNTQYF.

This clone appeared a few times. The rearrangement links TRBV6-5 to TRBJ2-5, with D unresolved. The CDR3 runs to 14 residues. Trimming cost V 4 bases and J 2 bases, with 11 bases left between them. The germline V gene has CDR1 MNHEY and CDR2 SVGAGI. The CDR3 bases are TGTGCCAGCAGTTCGCCAGCGCGGCAAGAGACCCAGTACTTC. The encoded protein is CASSSPARQETQYF.

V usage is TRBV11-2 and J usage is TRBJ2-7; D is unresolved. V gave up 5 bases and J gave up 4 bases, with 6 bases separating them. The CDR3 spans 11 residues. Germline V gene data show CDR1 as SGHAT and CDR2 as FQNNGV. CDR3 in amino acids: CASSTHYEQYF. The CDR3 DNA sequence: TGTGCCAGCAGCACTCATTACGAGCAGTACTTC.

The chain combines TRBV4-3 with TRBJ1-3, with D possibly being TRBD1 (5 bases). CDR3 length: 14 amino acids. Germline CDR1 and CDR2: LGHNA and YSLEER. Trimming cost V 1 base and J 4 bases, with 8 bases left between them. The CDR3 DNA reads TGCGCCAGCAGCCAAGGGAGGGGCGGAAACACCATATATTTT. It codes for CASSQGRGGNTIYF.

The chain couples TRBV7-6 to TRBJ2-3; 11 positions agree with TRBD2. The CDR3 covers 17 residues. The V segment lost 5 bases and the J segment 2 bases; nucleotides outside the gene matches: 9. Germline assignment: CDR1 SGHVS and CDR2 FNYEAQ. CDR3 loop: CASSPRPTSGATDTQYF. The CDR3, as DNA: TGTGCCAGCAGCCCCCGGCCGACTAGCGGGGCCACAGATACGCAGTATTTT.

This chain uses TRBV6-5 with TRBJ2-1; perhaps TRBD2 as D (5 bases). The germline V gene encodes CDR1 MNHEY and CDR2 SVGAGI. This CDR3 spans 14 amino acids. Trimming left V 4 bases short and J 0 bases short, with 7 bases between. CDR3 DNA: TGTGCCAGCAGTTTCCTAGCCTCCTACAATGAGCAGTTCTTC. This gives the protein CASSFLASYNEQFF.

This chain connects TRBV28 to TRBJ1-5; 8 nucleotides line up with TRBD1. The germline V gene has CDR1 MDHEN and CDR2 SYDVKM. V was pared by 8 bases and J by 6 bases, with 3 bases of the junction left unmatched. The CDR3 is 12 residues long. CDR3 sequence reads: CASETGAQPQHF. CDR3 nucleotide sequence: TGTGCCAGCGAGACAGGGGCTCAGCCCCAGCATTTT.

CDR3 loop: CSASSVASTDTQYF. The CDR3 DNA follows: TGCAGTGCTAGTTCAGTGGCTAGCACAGATACGCAGTATTTT. The genes are TRBV20-1 and TRBJ2-3, with D uncertain. Trimming pared 3 bases from V and 0 bases from J, leaving 10 bases between. The CDR3 sequence is 14 residues long. The germline gives CDR1 DFQATT, CDR2 SNEGSKA (reference sequence).

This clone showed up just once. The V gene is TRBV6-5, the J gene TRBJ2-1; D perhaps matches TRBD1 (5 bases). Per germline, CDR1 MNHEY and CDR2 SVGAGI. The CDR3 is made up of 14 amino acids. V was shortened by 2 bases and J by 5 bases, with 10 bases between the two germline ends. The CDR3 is CASSYLPTDNEQFF. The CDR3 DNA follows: TGTGCCAGCAGTTACCTCCCGACAGACAATGAGCAGTTCTTC.